This T cell receptor (beta chain) was identified during a study of T cell responses to AZD1222 COVID-19 vaccine. The study pooled second doses at about 4 or about 12 weeks. Worth noting for this clone: The antigen is unknown.

Regarding the study as a whole: Nearly half of the spike-specific TCRs reportedly recognize variant regions that carry no mutations.

TCRdb's copy holds only in-frame clones and misses some; the assay was immunoSEQ multiplex PCR. Of 83,000 or so clones listed, approximately 90% are singletons. This CDR3 spans 15 amino acids. V lost 5 bases, J lost 0 bases, and 11 bases lay in between. CDR1 is MDHEN, CDR2 SYDVKM, per germline. This sequence joins TRBV28 and TRBJ1-5; D gene uncertain. Specimen: peripheral blood, collected 28 days after the second AZD1222 dose. This clonotype was obtained from an adult who received the AZD1222 COVID-19 vaccine. The CDR3 region is CASSPASDSNQPQHF. The CDR3 nucleotides read TGTGCCAGCAGTCCAGCCTCGGATAGCAATCAGCCCCAGCATTTT.